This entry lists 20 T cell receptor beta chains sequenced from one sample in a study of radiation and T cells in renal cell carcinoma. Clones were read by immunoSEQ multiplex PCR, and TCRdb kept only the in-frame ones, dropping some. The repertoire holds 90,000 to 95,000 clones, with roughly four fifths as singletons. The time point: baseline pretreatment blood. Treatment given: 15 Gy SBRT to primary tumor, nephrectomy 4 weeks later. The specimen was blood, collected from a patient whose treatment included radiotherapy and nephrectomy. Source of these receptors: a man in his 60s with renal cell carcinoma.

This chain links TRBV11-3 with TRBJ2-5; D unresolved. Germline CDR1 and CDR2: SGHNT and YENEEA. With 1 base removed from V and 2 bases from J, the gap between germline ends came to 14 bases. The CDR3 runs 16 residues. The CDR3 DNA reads TGTGCCAGCAGCTTAGGCCAGGCTCTGGGACAAGAGACCCAGTACTTC. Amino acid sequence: CASSLGQALGQETQYF.

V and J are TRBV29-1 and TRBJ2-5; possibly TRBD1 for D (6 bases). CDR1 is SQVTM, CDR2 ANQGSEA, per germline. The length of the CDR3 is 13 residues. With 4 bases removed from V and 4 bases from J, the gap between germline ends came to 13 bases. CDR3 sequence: CSVVLGARETQYF. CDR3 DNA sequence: TGCAGCGTTGTCTTGGGGGCAAGAGAGACCCAGTACTTC.

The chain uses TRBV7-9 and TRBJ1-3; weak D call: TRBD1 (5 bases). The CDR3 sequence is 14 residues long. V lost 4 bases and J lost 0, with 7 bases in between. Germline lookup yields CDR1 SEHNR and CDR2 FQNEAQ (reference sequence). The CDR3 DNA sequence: TGTGCCAGCAGCTCCAGGGTCTCTGGAAACACCATATATTTT. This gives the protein CASSSRVSGNTIYF.

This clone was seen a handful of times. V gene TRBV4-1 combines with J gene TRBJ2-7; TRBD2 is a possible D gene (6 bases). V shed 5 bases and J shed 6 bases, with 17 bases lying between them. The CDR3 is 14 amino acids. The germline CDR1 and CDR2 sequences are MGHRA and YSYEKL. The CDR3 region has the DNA TGCGCCAGCAGCTACTCCGGGAGCTCCCTCGAGCAGTACTTC. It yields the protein CASSYSGSSLEQYF.

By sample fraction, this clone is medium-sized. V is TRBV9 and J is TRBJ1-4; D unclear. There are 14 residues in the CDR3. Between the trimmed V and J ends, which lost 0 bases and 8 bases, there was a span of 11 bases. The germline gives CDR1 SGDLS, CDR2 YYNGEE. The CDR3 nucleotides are TGTGCCAGCAGCGTAGGGACGCATGACGAAAAACTGTTTTTT. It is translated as CASSVGTHDEKLFF.

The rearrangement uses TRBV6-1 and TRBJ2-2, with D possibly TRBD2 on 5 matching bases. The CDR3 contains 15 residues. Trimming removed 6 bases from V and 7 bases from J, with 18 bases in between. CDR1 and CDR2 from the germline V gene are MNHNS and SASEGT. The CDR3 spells CASRKFWGENGELFF. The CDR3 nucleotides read TGTGCCAGCAGGAAGTTCTGGGGAGAAAACGGGGAGCTGTTTTTT.

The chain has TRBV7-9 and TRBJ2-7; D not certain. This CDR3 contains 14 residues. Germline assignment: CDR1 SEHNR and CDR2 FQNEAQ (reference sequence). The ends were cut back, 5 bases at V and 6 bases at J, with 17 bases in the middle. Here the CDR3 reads CASSLGQLEGEQYF. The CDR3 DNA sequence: TGTGCCAGCAGCCTAGGGCAACTGGAAGGCGAGCAGTACTTC.

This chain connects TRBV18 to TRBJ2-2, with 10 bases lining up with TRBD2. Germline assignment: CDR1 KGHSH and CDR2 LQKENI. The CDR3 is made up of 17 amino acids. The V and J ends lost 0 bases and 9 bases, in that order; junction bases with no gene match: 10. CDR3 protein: CASSPPEGAGGRRELFF. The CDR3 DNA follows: TGTGCCAGCTCACCACCGGAGGGAGCGGGAGGGCGGCGGGAGCTGTTTTTT.

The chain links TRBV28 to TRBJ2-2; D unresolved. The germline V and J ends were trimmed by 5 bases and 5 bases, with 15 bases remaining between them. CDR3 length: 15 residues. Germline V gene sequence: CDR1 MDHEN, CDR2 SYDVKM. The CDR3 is CASSPPRSGTGELFF. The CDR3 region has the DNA TGTGCCAGCAGTCCCCCTCGGTCGGGTACCGGGGAGCTGTTTTTT.

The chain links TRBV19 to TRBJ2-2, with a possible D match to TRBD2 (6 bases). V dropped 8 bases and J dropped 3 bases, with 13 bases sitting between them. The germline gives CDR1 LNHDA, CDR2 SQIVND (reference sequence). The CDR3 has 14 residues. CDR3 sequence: CASSDGLHTGELFF. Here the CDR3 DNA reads TGTGCCAGTTCGGACGGACTACACACCGGGGAGCTGTTTTTT.

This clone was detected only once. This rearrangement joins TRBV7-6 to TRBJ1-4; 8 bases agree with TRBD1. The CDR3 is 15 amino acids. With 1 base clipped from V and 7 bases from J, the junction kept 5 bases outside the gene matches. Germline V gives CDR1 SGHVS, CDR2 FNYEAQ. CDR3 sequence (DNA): TGTGCCAGCAGCTTAGGGACAGGGATGGCTGAAAAACTGTTTTTT. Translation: CASSLGTGMAEKLFF.

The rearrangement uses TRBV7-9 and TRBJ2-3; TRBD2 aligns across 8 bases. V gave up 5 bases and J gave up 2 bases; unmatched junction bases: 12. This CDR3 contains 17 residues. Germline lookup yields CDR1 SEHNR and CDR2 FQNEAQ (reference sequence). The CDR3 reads CASSPSFLAGLTDTQYF. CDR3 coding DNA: TGTGCCAGCAGCCCTTCTTTTCTAGCGGGCCTCACAGATACGCAGTATTTT.

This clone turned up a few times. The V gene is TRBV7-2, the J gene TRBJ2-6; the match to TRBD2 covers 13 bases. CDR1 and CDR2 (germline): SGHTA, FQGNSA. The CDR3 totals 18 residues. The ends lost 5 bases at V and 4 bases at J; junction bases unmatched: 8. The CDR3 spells CASSPTSGRASGANVLTF. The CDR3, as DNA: TGTGCCAGCAGCCCAACTAGCGGGAGGGCGTCAGGGGCCAACGTCCTGACTTTC.

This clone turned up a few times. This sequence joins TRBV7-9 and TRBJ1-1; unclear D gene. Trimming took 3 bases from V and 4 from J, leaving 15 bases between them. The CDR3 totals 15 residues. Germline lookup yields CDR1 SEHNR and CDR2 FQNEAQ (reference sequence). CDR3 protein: CASSLAIGERTEAFF. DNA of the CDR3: TGTGCCAGCAGCTTGGCCATTGGAGAGCGCACTGAAGCTTTCTTT.

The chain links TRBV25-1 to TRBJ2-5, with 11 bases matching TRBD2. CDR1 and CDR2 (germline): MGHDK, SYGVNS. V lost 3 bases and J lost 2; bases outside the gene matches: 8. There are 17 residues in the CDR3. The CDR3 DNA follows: TGTGCCAGCAGTGATGGTGGAGCTAGCGGGAGGCAAGAGACCCAGTACTTC. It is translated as CASSDGGASGRQETQYF.

As DNA, the CDR3 is TGTGCCAGCAGCTCGAGGCCCGGGACAGGGGTCAATGAGCAGTTCTTC. Amino acids: CASSSRPGTGVNEQFF. This chain connects TRBV7-2 to TRBJ2-1, with TRBD1 matching 10 bases. Germline CDR1 and CDR2: SGHTA and FQGNSA. CDR3 length equals 16 residues. Losses at the gene ends were 4 bases for V and 6 bases for J; bases not matched to a gene: 9.

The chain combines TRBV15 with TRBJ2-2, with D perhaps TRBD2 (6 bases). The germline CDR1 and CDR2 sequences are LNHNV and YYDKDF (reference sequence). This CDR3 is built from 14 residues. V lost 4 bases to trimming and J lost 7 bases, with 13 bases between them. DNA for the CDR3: TGTGCCACCAGCATACTAGGGAGGTTCGGGGAGCTGTTTTTT. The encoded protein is CATSILGRFGELFF.

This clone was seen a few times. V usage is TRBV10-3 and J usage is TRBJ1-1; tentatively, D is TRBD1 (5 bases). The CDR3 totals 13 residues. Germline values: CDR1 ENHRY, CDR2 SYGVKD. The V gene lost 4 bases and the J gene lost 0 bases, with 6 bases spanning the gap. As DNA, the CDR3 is TGTGCCATCAGTGGGACATTGAACACTGAAGCTTTCTTT. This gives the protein CAISGTLNTEAFF.

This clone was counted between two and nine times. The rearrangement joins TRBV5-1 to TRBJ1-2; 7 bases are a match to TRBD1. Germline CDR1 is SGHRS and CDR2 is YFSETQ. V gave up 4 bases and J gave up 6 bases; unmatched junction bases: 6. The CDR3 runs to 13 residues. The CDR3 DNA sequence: TGCGCCAGCAGCCCGGAAACAGGGGATGGCTACACCTTC. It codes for CASSPETGDGYTF.

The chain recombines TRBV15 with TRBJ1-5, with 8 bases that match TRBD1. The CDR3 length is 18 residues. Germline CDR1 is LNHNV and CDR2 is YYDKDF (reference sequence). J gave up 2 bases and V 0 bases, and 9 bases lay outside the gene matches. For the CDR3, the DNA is TGTGCCACCAGCAGAGATCTCTTAGGGACAGGCCGCAATCAGCCCCAGCATTTT. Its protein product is CATSRDLLGTGRNQPQHF.